This TCR beta chain was found in a study of OX40 agonist ivuxolimab in advanced cancers. For the study at large: Patients were treated with ivuxolimab, an agonistic anti-OX40 (CD134) antibody. While on treatment, patients had intravenous ivuxolimab at 0.01 to 10 mg/kg every 2 weeks.

As regards this clone: The antigen remains undetermined.

On cycle 4 day 1 and cycle 7 day 1, as well as at baseline, blood was sampled. The germline CDR1 and CDR2 sequences are LGHNA and YNFKEQ. This CDR3 region has 16 residues. Trimming left V 0 bases short and J 3 bases short, with 15 bases between. Profiled with immunoSEQ multiplex PCR; TCRdb holds only in-frame clones, not every one. The table includes about 94,000 clones, about 90% detected once. Study-wide points: Averaged across samples, CD8+ T cells carried more expanded clones than CD4+ did.

The receptor was derived from an adult with an advanced solid tumor such as melanoma, head and neck, liver or kidney cancer. V and J are TRBV4-2 and TRBJ2-7, with D possibly matching TRBD2 (6 bases). The input for sequencing was CD4+ or CD8+ T cells sorted from blood, taken in a trial of the OX40 agonist ivuxolimab. The CDR3 DNA follows: TGTGCCAGCAGCCAAGATGGGGCGGGACCTATCTACGAGCAGTACTTC. Its translation is CASSQDGAGPIYEQYF.